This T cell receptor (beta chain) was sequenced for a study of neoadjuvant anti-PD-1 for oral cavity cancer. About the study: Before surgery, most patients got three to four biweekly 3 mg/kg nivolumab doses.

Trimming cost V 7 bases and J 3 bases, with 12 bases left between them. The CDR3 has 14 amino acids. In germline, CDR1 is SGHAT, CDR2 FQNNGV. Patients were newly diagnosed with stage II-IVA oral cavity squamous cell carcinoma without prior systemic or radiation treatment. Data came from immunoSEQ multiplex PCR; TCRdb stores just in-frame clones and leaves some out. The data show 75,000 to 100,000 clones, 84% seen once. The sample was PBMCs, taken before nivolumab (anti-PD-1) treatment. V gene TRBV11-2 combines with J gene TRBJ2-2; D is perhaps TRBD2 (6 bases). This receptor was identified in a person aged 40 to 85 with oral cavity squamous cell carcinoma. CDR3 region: CASNPSAYTGELFF. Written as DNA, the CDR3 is TGTGCCAGCAACCCTAGCGCGTACACCGGGGAGCTGTTTTTT.